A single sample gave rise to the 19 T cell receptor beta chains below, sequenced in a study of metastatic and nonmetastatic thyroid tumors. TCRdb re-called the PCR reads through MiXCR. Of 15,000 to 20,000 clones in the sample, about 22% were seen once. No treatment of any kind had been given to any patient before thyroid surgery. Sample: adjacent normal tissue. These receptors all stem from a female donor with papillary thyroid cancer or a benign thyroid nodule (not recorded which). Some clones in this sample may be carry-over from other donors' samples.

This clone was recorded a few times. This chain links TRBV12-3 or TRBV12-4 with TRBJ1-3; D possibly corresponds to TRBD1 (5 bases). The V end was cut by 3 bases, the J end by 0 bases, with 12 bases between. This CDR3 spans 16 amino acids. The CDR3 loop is CASSFWDVLSGNTIYF. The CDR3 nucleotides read TGTGCCAGCAGTTTCTGGGACGTTCTCTCTGGAAACACCATATATTTT.

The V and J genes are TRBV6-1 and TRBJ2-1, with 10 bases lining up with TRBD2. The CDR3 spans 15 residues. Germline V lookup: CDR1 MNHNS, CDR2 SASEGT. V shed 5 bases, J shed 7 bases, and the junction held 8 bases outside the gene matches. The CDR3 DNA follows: TGTGCCAGCAGTATTCTAGCGGGGGCTGGGAATGAGCAGTTCTTC. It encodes CASSILAGAGNEQFF.

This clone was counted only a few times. CDR3 nucleotide sequence: TGTGCCAGCAGTTCCCCGGGACAGGGCAACAATGAGCAGTTCTTC. Protein sequence: CASSSPGQGNNEQFF. The gene calls are TRBV6-1 and TRBJ2-1, with 9 bases aligning to TRBD1. J gave up 5 bases and V 5 bases, and 7 bases lay outside the gene matches. CDR3 length: 15 amino acids. Germline values: CDR1 MNHNS, CDR2 SASEGT.

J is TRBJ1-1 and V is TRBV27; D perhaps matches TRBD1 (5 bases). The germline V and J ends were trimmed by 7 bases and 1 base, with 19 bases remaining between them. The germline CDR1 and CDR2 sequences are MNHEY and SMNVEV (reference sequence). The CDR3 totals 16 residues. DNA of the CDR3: TGTGCCAGCACTCTACGTCCGGGACGGCAGAACACTGAAGCTTTCTTT. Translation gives CASTLRPGRQNTEAFF.

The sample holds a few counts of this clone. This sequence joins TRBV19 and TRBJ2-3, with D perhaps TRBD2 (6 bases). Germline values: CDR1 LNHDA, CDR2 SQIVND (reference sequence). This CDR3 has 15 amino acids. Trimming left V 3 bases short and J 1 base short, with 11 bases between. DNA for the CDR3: TGTGCCAGTAGTATCTTCGGGAGCGGCACAGATACGCAGTATTTT. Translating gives CASSIFGSGTDTQYF.

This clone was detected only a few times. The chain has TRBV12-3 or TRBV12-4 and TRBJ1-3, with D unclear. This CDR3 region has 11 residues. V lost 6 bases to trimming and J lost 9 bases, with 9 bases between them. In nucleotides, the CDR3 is TGTGCCAGCAGGGGGTTCCGCACCATATATTTT. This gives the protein CASRGFRTIYF.

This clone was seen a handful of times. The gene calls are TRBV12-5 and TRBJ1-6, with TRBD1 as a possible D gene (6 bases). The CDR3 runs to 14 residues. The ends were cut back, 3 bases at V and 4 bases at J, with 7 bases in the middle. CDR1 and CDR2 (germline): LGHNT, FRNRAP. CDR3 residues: CASGFGQYNSPLHF. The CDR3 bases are TGTGCTAGTGGTTTCGGACAGTATAATTCACCCCTCCACTTT.

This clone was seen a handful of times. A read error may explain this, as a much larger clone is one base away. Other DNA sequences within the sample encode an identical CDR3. The CDR3, as DNA: TGTGCCAGCAGTCGAAGTCCTGGGACGGGGACCGGGGAGCTGTTTTTT. This sequence encodes CASSRSPGTGTGELFF. The V and J genes are TRBV6-1 and TRBJ2-2; TRBD1 or TRBD2 may be the D gene (5 bases each). CDR3 length equals 16 residues. Between the trimmed V and J ends, which lost 5 bases and 5 bases, there was a span of 18 bases. CDR1 and CDR2 (germline): MNHNS, SASEGT.

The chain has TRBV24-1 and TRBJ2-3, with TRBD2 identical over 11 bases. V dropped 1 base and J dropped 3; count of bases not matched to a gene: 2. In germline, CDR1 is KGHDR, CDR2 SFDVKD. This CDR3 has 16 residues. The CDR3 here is CATSDFRTSGTDTQYF. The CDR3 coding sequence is TGTGCCACCAGTGATTTCAGGACTAGCGGGACAGATACGCAGTATTTT.

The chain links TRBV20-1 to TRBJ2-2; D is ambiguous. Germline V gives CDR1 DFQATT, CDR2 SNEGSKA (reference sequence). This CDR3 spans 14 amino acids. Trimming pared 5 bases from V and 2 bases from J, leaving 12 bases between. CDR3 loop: CSASHRANTGELFF. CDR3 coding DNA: TGCAGTGCTTCGCATCGGGCTAACACCGGGGAGCTGTTTTTT.

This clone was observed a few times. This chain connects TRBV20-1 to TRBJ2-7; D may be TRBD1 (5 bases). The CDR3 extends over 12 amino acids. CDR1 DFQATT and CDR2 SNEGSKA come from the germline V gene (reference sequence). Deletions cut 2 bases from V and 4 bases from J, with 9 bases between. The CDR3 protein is CSARMGQYEQYF. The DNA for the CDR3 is TGCAGTGCTAGAATGGGGCAATACGAGCAGTACTTC.

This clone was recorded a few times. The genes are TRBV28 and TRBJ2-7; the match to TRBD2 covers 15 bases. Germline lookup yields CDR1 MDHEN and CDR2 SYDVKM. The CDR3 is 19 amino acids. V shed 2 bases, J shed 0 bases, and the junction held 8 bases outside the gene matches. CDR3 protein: CASSLPGLAGGPSSYEQYF. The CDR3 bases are TGTGCCAGCAGTTTACCGGGACTAGCGGGAGGACCTAGCTCCTACGAGCAGTACTTC. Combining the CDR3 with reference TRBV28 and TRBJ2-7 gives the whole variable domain DVKVTQSSRYLVKRTGEKVFLECVQDMDHENMFWYRQDPGLGLRLIYFSYDVKMKEKGDIPEGYSVSREKKERFSLILESASTNQTSMYLCASSLPGLAGGPSSYEQYFGPGTRLTVT.

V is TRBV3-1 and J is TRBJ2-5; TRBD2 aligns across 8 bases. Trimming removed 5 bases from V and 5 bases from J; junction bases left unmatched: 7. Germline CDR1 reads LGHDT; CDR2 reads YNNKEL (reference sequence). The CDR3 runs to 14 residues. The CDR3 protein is CASSFLGGAETQYF. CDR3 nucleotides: TGTGCCAGCAGCTTTCTCGGGGGGGCGGAGACCCAGTACTTC.

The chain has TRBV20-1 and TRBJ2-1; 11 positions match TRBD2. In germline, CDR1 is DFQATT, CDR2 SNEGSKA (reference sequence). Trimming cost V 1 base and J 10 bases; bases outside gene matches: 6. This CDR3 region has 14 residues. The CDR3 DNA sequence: TGCAGTGCTAGAGGACTAGCGGGGCATGGAGAGCAGTTCTTC. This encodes CSARGLAGHGEQFF.

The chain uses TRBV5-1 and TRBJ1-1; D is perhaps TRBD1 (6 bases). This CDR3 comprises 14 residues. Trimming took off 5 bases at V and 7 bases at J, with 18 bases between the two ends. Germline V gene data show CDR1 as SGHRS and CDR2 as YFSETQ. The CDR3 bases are TGCGCCAGCAGACCGATACCCCGAGGGGGTGAAGCTTTCTTT. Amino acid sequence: CASRPIPRGGEAFF.

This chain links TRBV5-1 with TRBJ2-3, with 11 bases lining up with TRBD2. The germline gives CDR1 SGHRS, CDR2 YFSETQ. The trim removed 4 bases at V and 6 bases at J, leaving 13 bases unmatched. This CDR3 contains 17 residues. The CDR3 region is CASSPNSGRVVVDTQYF. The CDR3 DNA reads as TGCGCCAGCAGCCCAAATAGCGGGAGGGTGGTTGTGGATACGCAGTATTTT.

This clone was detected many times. CDR3 region: CASSVPPKTHEQYF. As DNA, the CDR3 is TGTGCCAGCAGTGTCCCACCAAAGACCCACGAGCAGTACTTC. J is TRBJ2-7 and V is TRBV2; D is unresolved. Looked up from germline, CDR1 is SNHLY and CDR2 is FYNNEI. The CDR3 length is 14 residues. V was clipped by 4 bases and J by 5 bases, with 15 bases between them.

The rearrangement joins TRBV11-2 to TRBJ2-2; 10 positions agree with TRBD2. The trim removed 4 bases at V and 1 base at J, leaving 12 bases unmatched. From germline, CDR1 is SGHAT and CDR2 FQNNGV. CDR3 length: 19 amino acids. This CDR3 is CASSSRGLAFQQNTGELFF. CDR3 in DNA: TGTGCCAGCAGCTCCCGGGGACTAGCGTTTCAACAGAACACCGGGGAGCTGTTTTTT.

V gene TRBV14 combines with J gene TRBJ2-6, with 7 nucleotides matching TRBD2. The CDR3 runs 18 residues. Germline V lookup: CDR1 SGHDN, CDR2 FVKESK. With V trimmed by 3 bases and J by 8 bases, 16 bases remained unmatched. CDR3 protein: CASSQLRDYLKGSNVLTF. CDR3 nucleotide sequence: TGTGCCAGCAGCCAGCTCCGGGACTACCTCAAGGGGTCCAACGTCCTGACTTTC.